This is a list of T cell receptor beta chains from one sample in a study of lymphopenia after photon versus proton radiotherapy. Repertoires were generated with immunoSEQ multiplex PCR, while TCRdb's copy carries only in-frame clones and drops some. The sample records about 33,000 clones, roughly 90% being singletons. The specimen comprised peripheral blood, sampled from a patient treated with photon-based radiotherapy. These receptor sequences come from a woman aged 50 to 60 with pancreatic cancer. The CDR3 runs from the conserved cysteine through the conserved F or W. A D gene is named only where the DNA matches it firmly. Not every row has a clone size; where given, it reads once, few, many or a size class.

j_gene: TRBJ1-2; abundance: .; v_gene: TRBV30; d_gene: .; CDR3aa: CARRALRGGYTF; CDR3nt: TGTGCTCGGAGGGCTCTGAGGGGCGGCTACACCTTC
j_gene: TRBJ2-1; abundance: .; v_gene: TRBV7-3; d_gene: TRBD1; CDR3aa: CASSSGQGSQNEQFF; CDR3nt: TGTGCCAGCAGCTCCGGACAGGGTTCCCAAAATGAGCAGTTCTTC
j_gene: TRBJ2-4; abundance: .; v_gene: TRBV29-1; d_gene: .; CDR3aa: CSVEDAADTSGKNIQYF; CDR3nt: TGCAGCGTTGAAGATGCCGCGGACACGTCGGGCAAAAACATTCAGTACTTC
j_gene: TRBJ2-2; abundance: .; v_gene: TRBV7-2; d_gene: TRBD1; CDR3aa: CASSRDRDTGELFF; CDR3nt: TGTGCCAGCAGCCGTGACAGGGATACCGGGGAGCTGTTTTTT
j_gene: TRBJ2-2; abundance: .; v_gene: TRBV11-3; d_gene: .; CDR3aa: CASSPGGGGLNTGELFF; CDR3nt: TGTGCCAGCAGCCCAGGCGGCGGGGGCCTTAACACCGGGGAGCTGTTTTTT
j_gene: TRBJ2-2; abundance: .; v_gene: TRBV2; d_gene: .; CDR3aa: CASGQSPTGELFF; CDR3nt: TGTGCCAGCGGACAGAGCCCCACCGGGGAGCTGTTTTTT
j_gene: TRBJ2-2; abundance: medium-sized; v_gene: TRBV19; d_gene: .; CDR3aa: CASSSVPTGELFF; CDR3nt: TGTGCCAGTAGTAGCGTTCCTACCGGGGAGCTGTTTTTT
j_gene: TRBJ2-3; abundance: .; v_gene: TRBV7-2; d_gene: .; CDR3aa: CASSLAPTDTQYF; CDR3nt: TGTGCCAGCAGCTTAGCCCCCACAGATACGCAGTATTTT
j_gene: TRBJ2-2; abundance: .; v_gene: TRBV19; d_gene: .; CDR3aa: CASSGGIDTGELFF; CDR3nt: TGTGCCAGTAGTGGGGGAATTGACACCGGGGAGCTGTTTTTT
j_gene: TRBJ1-1; abundance: .; v_gene: TRBV27; d_gene: TRBD1; CDR3aa: CASSPRQGRSAEAFF; CDR3nt: TGTGCCAGCAGTCCGCGACAGGGACGGTCTGCTGAAGCTTTCTTT
j_gene: TRBJ2-7; abundance: once; v_gene: TRBV29-1; d_gene: .; CDR3aa: CSVGTDPYEQYF; CDR3nt: TGCAGCGTTGGGACAGATCCCTACGAGCAGTACTTC
j_gene: TRBJ1-3; abundance: .; v_gene: TRBV28; d_gene: TRBD1; CDR3aa: CASHRGRGLGNTIYF; CDR3nt: TGTGCCAGCCACAGGGGGCGCGGATTGGGAAACACCATATATTTT
j_gene: TRBJ1-5; abundance: .; v_gene: TRBV27; d_gene: TRBD1; CDR3aa: CASSPGQETRNQPQHF; CDR3nt: TGTGCCAGCAGTCCCGGACAGGAGACGCGCAATCAGCCCCAGCATTTT
j_gene: TRBJ1-5; abundance: .; v_gene: TRBV5-1; d_gene: .; CDR3aa: CASSFNINQPQHF; CDR3nt: TGCGCCAGCAGCTTCAACATAAATCAGCCCCAGCATTTT
j_gene: TRBJ1-2; abundance: .; v_gene: TRBV28; d_gene: TRBD1; CDR3aa: CASSTGTANGYTF; CDR3nt: TGTGCCAGCAGTACTGGGACAGCGAATGGCTACACCTTC
j_gene: TRBJ2-3; abundance: .; v_gene: TRBV5-1; d_gene: .; CDR3aa: CASSLYSSTDTQYF; CDR3nt: TGCGCCAGCAGCTTGTATTCGAGCACAGATACGCAGTATTTT
j_gene: TRBJ2-5; abundance: .; v_gene: TRBV29-1; d_gene: .; CDR3aa: CSVAQTGWVRETQYF; CDR3nt: TGCAGCGTTGCCCAGACTGGATGGGTGAGGGAGACCCAGTACTTC
j_gene: TRBJ1-1; abundance: once; v_gene: TRBV29-1; d_gene: .; CDR3aa: CSVERVLNTEAFF; CDR3nt: TGCAGCGTTGAGCGGGTTTTGAACACTGAAGCTTTCTTT
j_gene: TRBJ2-1; abundance: .; v_gene: TRBV6-6; d_gene: .; CDR3aa: CASSRSRGENEQFF; CDR3nt: TGTGCCAGCAGCCGCTCGCGGGGCGAGAATGAGCAGTTCTTC
j_gene: TRBJ1-1; abundance: .; v_gene: TRBV6-6; d_gene: .; CDR3aa: CASRKEVGGDTGEAFF; CDR3nt: TGTGCCAGCAGGAAGGAGGTAGGGGGGGATACTGGTGAAGCTTTCTTT
j_gene: TRBJ2-3; abundance: .; v_gene: TRBV4-1; d_gene: .; CDR3aa: CASSLEGGADTQYF; CDR3nt: TGCGCCAGCAGCCTAGAGGGCGGCGCAGATACGCAGTATTTT
j_gene: TRBJ1-6; abundance: .; v_gene: TRBV27; d_gene: .; CDR3aa: CASSVGASSPLHF; CDR3nt: TGTGCCAGCAGCGTCGGGGCTTCTTCACCCCTCCACTTT
j_gene: TRBJ2-7; abundance: .; v_gene: TRBV6-5; d_gene: .; CDR3aa: CASSYSIGGSSYEQYF; CDR3nt: TGTGCCAGCAGTTACTCGATAGGGGGGAGCTCCTACGAGCAGTACTTC
j_gene: TRBJ1-1; abundance: .; v_gene: TRBV9; d_gene: .; CDR3aa: CASSPPTGKDTEAFF; CDR3nt: TGTGCCAGCAGCCCTCCGACAGGAAAGGACACTGAAGCTTTCTTT
j_gene: TRBJ2-7; abundance: .; v_gene: TRBV19; d_gene: TRBD2; CDR3aa: CASSIQAGGAYEQYF; CDR3nt: TGTGCCAGTAGTATTCAAGCGGGAGGAGCCTACGAGCAGTACTTC
j_gene: TRBJ2-7; abundance: .; v_gene: TRBV6-1; d_gene: .; CDR3aa: CASIVGGQEGEQYF; CDR3nt: TGTGCCAGCATCGTTGGAGGCCAGGAAGGCGAGCAGTACTTC
j_gene: TRBJ1-1; abundance: .; v_gene: TRBV14; d_gene: .; CDR3aa: CASSQQAAGSEAFF; CDR3nt: TGTGCCAGCAGCCAACAGGCGGCGGGTTCTGAAGCTTTCTTT
j_gene: TRBJ2-3; abundance: .; v_gene: TRBV6-6; d_gene: .; CDR3aa: CASSYAPTDTQYF; CDR3nt: TGTGCCAGCAGTTACGCCCCCACAGATACGCAGTATTTT
j_gene: TRBJ2-1; abundance: .; v_gene: TRBV19; d_gene: TRBD2; CDR3aa: CASSMDPGTSVYNEQFF; CDR3nt: TGTGCCAGTAGTATGGACCCCGGGACTAGCGTCTACAATGAGCAGTTCTTC
j_gene: TRBJ1-2; abundance: .; v_gene: TRBV5-1; d_gene: TRBD1; CDR3aa: CASSSIGQGALYGYTF; CDR3nt: TGCGCCAGCAGCTCTATCGGACAGGGGGCATTGTATGGCTACACCTTC
j_gene: TRBJ2-3; abundance: .; v_gene: TRBV5-1; d_gene: TRBD2; CDR3aa: CASSLGSGTDTQYF; CDR3nt: TGCGCCAGCAGCTTGGGTAGCGGGACAGATACGCAGTATTTT
j_gene: TRBJ2-6; abundance: .; v_gene: TRBV11-2; d_gene: TRBD1; CDR3aa: CASSLEGHRTGVSGANVLTF; CDR3nt: TGTGCCAGCAGCTTAGAGGGGCATCGGACAGGGGTCTCTGGGGCCAACGTCCTGACTTTC
j_gene: TRBJ2-1; abundance: .; v_gene: TRBV6-1; d_gene: TRBD2; CDR3aa: CASSEAQGTRNEQFF; CDR3nt: TGTGCCAGCAGTGAAGCGCAAGGGACTAGAAATGAGCAGTTCTTC
j_gene: TRBJ2-2; abundance: once; v_gene: TRBV7-2; d_gene: .; CDR3aa: CASSLGAGNTGELFF; CDR3nt: TGTGCCAGCAGCTTAGGGGCAGGGAACACCGGGGAGCTGTTTTTT
j_gene: TRBJ2-2; abundance: .; v_gene: TRBV5-1; d_gene: .; CDR3aa: CASSSREYLTGELFF; CDR3nt: TGCGCCAGCAGCTCTAGAGAATATTTAACCGGGGAGCTGTTTTTT
j_gene: TRBJ2-3; abundance: .; v_gene: TRBV10-2; d_gene: .; CDR3aa: CASSESAGVAADTQYF; CDR3nt: TGCGCCAGCAGTGAGAGCGCCGGAGTAGCGGCAGATACGCAGTATTTT